The clone carrying this T cell receptor (beta chain) was seen many times. The CDR3 runs to 14 residues. V lost 6 bases and J lost 3; bases outside the gene matches: 7. Germline V lookup: CDR1 DFQATT, CDR2 SNEGSKA (reference sequence). Production of TCR cDNA was by 5'RACE template switching, which also added a universal primer site and UMIs. MiXCR was run by TCRdb on the 5' RACE reads, yielding one entry per CDR3 protein. Seen here are 35,000 to 55,000 distinct CDR3 sequences, 6% to 7% observed once, and the top ten hold 10%. These data originate in a study of T cells after yellow fever vaccination. Study findings and constraints: FACS-sorted repertoires could contain abundant clonotypes contaminating from the bulk population.

The source was PBMCs, either bulk or a sorted T-cell subset (CD4+, CD8+, memory, or dextramer-sorted; not recorded which), collected 45 days after the yellow fever booster vaccination. This receptor was identified in a young man who received the YFV17D yellow fever vaccine. The chain uses TRBV20-1 and TRBJ1-5, with 8 bases aligning to TRBD1. The CDR3 is CSAPDRVNNQPQHF. DNA of the CDR3: TGCAGTGCCCCGGACAGGGTAAACAATCAGCCCCAGCATTTT.